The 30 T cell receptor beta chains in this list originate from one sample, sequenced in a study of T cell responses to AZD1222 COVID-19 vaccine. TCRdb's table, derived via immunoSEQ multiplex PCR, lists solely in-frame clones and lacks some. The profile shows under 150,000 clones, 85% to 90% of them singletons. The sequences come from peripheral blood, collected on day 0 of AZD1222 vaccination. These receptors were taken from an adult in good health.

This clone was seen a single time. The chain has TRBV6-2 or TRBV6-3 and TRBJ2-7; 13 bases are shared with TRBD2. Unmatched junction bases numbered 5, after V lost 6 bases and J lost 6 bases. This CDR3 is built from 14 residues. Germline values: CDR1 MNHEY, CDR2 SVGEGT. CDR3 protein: CASSRGLAGAEQYF. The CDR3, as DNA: TGTGCCAGCAGCCGCGGACTAGCGGGAGCCGAGCAGTACTTC.

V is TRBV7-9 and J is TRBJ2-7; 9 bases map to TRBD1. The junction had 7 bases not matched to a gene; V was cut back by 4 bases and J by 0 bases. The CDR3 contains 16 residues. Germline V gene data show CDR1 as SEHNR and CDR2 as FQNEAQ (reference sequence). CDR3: CASSSGQGQHSYEQYF. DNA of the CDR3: TGTGCCAGCAGCTCCGGACAGGGGCAACACTCCTACGAGCAGTACTTC.

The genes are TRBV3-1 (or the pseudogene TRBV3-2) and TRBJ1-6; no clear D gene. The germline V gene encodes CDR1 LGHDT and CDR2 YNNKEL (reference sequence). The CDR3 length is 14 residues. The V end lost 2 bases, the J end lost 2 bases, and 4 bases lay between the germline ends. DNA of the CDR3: TGTGCCAGCAGCCAACGCACCTATAATTCACCCCTCCACTTT. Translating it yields CASSQRTYNSPLHF.

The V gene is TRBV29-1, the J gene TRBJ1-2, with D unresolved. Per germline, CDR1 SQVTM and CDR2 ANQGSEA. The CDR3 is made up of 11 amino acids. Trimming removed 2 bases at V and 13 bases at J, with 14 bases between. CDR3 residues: CSVEQSGPATF. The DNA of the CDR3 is TGCAGCGTTGAACAGTCAGGTCCTGCCACCTTC.

CDR3 loop: CASSQDGTHTDTQYF. The CDR3 DNA follows: TGCGCCAGCAGCCAAGATGGTACACACACAGATACGCAGTATTTT. The chain uses TRBV4-1 and TRBJ2-3, with no clear D. Per the germline V gene, CDR1 is MGHRA and CDR2 is YSYEKL. The CDR3 totals 15 residues. Trimming stripped 0 bases from V and 2 bases from J, with 9 bases between.

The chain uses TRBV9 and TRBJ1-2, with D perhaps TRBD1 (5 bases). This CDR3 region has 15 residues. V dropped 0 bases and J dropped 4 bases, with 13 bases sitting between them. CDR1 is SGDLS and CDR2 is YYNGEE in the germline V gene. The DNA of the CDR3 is TGTGCCAGCAGCGTAGGGGCGGGACGGCCCTATGGCTACACCTTC. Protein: CASSVGAGRPYGYTF.

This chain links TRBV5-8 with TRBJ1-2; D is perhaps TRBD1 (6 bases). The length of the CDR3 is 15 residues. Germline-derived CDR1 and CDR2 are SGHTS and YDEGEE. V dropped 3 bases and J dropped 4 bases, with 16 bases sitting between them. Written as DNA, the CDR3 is TGTGCCAGCAGCTCGGAGGTAGGGGGTATCTATGGCTACACCTTC. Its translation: CASSSEVGGIYGYTF.

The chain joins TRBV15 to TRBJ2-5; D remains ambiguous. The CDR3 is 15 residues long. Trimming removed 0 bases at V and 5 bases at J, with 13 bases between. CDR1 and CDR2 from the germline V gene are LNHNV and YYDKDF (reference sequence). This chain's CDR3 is CATSRDPLRSETQYF. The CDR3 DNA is TGTGCCACCAGCAGAGATCCCCTCCGATCTGAGACCCAGTACTTC.

CDR3 DNA sequence: TGTGCCAGCAGCCCCCTCACAACTAGCCGGCCCTACAATGAGCAGTTCTTC. The encoded protein is CASSPLTTSRPYNEQFF. The chain joins TRBV9 to TRBJ2-1; tentative D call: TRBD2 (6 bases). The CDR3 has 17 amino acids. Germline loops: CDR1 SGDLS, CDR2 YYNGEE. The V end was cut by 4 bases, the J end by 2 bases, with 19 bases between.

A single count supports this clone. The CDR3 DNA reads as TGCGCCAGCAGCTTTGGACAGCTGAACACCGGGGAGCTGTTTTTT. Translation gives CASSFGQLNTGELFF. The genes are TRBV5-1 and TRBJ2-2; a weak D match, TRBD1 (6 bases). Trimming pared 2 bases from V and 1 base from J, leaving 9 bases between. Per germline, CDR1 SGHRS and CDR2 YFSETQ. This CDR3 comprises 15 residues. The complete variable domain, with remaining parts taken from reference TRBV5-1 and TRBJ2-2, reads KAGVTQTPRYLIKTRGQQVTLSCSPISGHRSVSWYQQTPGQGLQFLFEYFSETQRNKGNFPGRFSGRQFSNSRSEMNVSTLELGDSALYLCASSFGQLNTGELFFGEGSRLTVL.

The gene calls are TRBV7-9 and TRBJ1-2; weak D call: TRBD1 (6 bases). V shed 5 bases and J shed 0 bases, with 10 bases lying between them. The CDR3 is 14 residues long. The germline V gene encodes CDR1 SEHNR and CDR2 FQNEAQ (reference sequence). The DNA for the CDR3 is TGTGCCAGCAGCAGGGACACTGCTAACTATGGCTACACCTTC. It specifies CASSRDTANYGYTF.

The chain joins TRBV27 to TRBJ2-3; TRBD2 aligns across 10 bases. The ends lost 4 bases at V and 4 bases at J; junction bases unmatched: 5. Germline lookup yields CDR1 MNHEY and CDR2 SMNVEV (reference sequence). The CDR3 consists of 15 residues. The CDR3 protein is CASSSPSGSPDTQYF. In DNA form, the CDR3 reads TGTGCCAGCAGTTCCCCTAGCGGGAGTCCAGATACGCAGTATTTT.

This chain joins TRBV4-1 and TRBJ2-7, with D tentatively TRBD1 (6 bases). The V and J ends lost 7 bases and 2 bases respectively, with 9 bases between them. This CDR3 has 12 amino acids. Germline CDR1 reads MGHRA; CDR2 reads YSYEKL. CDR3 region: CASTQGPYEQYF. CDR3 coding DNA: TGCGCCAGCACGCAGGGGCCCTACGAGCAGTACTTC.

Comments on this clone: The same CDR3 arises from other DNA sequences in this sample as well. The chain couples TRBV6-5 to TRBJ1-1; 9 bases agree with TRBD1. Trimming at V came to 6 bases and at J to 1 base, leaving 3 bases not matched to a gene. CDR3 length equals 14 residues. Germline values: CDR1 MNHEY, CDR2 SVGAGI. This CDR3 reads CASRTGGWNTEAFF. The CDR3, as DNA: TGTGCCAGCAGAACAGGGGGCTGGAACACTGAAGCTTTCTTT.

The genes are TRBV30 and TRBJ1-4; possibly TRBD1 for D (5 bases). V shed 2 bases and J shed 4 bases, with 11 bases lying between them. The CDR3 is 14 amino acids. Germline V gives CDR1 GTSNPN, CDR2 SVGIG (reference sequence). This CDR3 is CAWSLTVNNEKLFF. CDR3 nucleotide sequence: TGTGCCTGGAGTTTGACAGTTAATAATGAAAAACTGTTTTTT.

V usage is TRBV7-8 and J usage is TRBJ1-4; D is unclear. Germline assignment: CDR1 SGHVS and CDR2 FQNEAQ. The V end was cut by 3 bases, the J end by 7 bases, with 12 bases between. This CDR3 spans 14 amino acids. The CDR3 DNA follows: TGTGCCAGCAGCTTGAACACCCCCCTTGAAAAACTGTTTTTT. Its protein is CASSLNTPLEKLFF.

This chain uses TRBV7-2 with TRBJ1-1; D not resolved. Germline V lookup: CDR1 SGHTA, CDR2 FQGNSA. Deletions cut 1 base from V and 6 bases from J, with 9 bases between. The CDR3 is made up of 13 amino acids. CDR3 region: CASSLEARPEAFF. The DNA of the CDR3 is TGTGCCAGCAGCTTAGAGGCTCGTCCTGAAGCTTTCTTT. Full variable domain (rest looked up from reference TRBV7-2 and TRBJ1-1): GAGVSQSPSNKVTEKGKDVELRCDPISGHTALYWYRQSLGQGLEFLIYFQGNSAPDKSGLPSDRFSAERTGGSVSTLTIQRTQQEDSAVYLCASSLEARPEAFFGQGTRLTVV.

The CDR3 sequence is CASGLYGPYEQYF. As DNA, the CDR3 is TGCGCCAGCGGGTTGTATGGGCCCTACGAGCAGTACTTC. V gene TRBV5-1 combines with J gene TRBJ2-7; D remains unclear. The germline V and J ends were trimmed by 7 bases and 2 bases, with 13 bases remaining between them. This CDR3 region has 13 residues. CDR1 and CDR2 (germline): SGHRS, YFSETQ.

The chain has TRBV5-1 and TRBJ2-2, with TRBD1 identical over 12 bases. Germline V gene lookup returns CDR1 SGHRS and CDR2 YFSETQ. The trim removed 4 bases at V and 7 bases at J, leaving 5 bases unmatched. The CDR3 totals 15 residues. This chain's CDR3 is CASSPGQGAGGELFF. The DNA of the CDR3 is TGCGCCAGCAGCCCGGGACAGGGGGCTGGCGGGGAGCTGTTTTTT.

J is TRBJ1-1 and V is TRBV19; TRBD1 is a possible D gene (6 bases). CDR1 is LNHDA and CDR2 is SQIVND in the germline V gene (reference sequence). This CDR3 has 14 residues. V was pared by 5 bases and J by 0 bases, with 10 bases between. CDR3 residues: CASSLTGMNTEAFF. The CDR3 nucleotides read TGTGCCAGTAGTTTGACAGGAATGAACACTGAAGCTTTCTTT. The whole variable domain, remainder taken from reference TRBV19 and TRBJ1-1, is DGGITQSPKYLFRKEGQNVTLSCEQNLNHDAMYWYRQDPGQGLRLIYYSQIVNDFQKGDIAEGYSVSREKKESFPLTVTSAQKNPTAFYLCASSLTGMNTEAFFGQGTRLTVV.

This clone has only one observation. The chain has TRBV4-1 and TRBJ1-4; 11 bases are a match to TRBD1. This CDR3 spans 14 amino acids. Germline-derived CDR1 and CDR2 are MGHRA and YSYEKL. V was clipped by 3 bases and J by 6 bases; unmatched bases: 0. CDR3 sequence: CASSQGQGDEKLFF. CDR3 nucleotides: TGCGCCAGCAGCCAGGGACAGGGGGATGAAAAACTGTTTTTT.

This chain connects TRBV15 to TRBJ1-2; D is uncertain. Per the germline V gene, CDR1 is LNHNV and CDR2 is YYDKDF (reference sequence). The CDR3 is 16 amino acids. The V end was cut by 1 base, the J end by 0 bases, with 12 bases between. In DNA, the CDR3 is TGTGCCACCAGCAGAGGAGACCGCTCAGCTAACTATGGCTACACCTTC. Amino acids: CATSRGDRSANYGYTF. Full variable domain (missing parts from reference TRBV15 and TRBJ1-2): DAMVIQNPRYQVTQFGKPVTLSCSQTLNHNVMYWYQQKSSQAPKLLFHYYDKDFNNEADTPDNFQSRRPNTSFCFLDIRSPGLGDTAMYLCATSRGDRSANYGYTFGSGTRLTVV.

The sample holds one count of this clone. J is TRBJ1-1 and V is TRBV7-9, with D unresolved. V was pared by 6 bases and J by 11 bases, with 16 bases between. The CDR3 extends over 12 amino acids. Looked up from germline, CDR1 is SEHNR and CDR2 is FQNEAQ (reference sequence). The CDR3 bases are TGTGCCAGCAGTCAACTAGGCCTGTATGCTTTCTTT. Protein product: CASSQLGLYAFF.

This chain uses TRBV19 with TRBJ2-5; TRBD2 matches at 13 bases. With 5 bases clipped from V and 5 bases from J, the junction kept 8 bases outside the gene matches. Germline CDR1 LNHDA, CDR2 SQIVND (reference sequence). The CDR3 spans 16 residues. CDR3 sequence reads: CASSPRLAGGGETQYF. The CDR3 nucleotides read TGTGCCAGTAGTCCGAGACTAGCGGGAGGAGGCGAGACCCAGTACTTC. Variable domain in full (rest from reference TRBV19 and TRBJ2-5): DGGITQSPKYLFRKEGQNVTLSCEQNLNHDAMYWYRQDPGQGLRLIYYSQIVNDFQKGDIAEGYSVSREKKESFPLTVTSAQKNPTAFYLCASSPRLAGGGETQYFGPGTRLLVL.

CDR3 sequence reads: CARSRRGLGNTIYF. Written as DNA, the CDR3 is TGTGCCAGAAGCAGGAGGGGGCTAGGAAACACCATATATTTT. The chain employs TRBV7-5 and TRBJ1-3; the table's D call TRBD1 went unverified against the DNA. TRBV7-5 is given as a pseudogene. The CDR3 length is 14 residues.

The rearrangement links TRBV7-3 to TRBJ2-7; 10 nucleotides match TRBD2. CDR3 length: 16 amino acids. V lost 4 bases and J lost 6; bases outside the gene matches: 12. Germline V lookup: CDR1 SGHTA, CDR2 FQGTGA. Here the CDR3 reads CASSSGLADPGGEQYF. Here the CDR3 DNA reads TGTGCCAGCAGCTCAGGACTAGCGGACCCCGGTGGCGAGCAGTACTTC.

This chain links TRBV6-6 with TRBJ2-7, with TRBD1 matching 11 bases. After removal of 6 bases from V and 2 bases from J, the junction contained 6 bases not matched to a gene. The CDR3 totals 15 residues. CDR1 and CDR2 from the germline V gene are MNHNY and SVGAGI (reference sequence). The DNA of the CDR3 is TGTGCCAGCAGACCTCCGGGACAGGGGGCCTACGAGCAGTACTTC. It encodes CASRPPGQGAYEQYF.

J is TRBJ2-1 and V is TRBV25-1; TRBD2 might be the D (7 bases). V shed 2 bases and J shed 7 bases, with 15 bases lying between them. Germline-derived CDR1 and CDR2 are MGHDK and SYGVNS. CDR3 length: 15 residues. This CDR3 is CASSEPGGLANEQFF. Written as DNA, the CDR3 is TGTGCCAGCAGTGAACCGGGGGGCCTAGCAAATGAGCAGTTCTTC.

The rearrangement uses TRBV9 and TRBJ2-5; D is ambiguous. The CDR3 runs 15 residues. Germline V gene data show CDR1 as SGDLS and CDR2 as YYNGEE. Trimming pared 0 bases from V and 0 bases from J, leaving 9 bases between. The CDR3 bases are TGTGCCAGCAGCGTAGCTGGGTGGGACCAAGAGACCCAGTACTTC. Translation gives CASSVAGWDQETQYF. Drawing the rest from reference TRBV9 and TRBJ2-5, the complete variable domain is DSGVTQTPKHLITATGQRVTLRCSPRSGDLSVYWYQQSLDQGLQFLIQYYNGEERAKGNILERFSAQQFPDLHSELNLSSLELGDSALYFCASSVAGWDQETQYFGPGTRLLVL.

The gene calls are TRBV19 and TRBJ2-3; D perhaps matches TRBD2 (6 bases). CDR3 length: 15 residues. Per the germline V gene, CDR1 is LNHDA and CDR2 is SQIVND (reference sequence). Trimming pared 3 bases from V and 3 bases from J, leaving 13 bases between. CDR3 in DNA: TGTGCCAGTAGTATTGGGCTAGCGATAACAGATACGCAGTATTTT. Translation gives CASSIGLAITDTQYF.